Detailed here is one TCR beta chain. The antigen it recognizes is unknown. Base qualities are missing; no much larger clone stands one base away. This record belongs to a study of T cell changes during pregnancy in multiple sclerosis (dated by TCRdb to about 2019). Turning to the overall study: In women with multiple sclerosis, the researchers looked at how the T cell repertoire shifted as pregnancy progressed.

The library relied on the immunoSEQ multiplex PCR assay. TCRdb carries this immuneACCESS record with in-frame sequences only. Its versions omit some clonotypes, under half of them owing to an unresolved V gene in the studies checked, with the rest unexplained. Recorded for this sample are under 65,000 clones; just over 90% of them occurred a single time. The ten largest clones add up to around 3.7% of the sample. The sample was CD8+ T cells from peripheral blood mononuclear cells, taken in the second trimester of pregnancy. The source of this sequence is a female donor with multiple sclerosis, enrolled in a pregnancy study.

The CDR3 here reads CASSLVRDNEQFF. DNA sequence: TGTGCCAGCAGCTTAGTCAGGGACAATGAGCAGTTCTTC. The V and J segments used are TRBV7-6 and TRBJ2-1; the best D guess is TRBD1, with 5 bases matching. Per the germline V gene, SGHVS is the CDR1 and FNYEAQ is the CDR2. Measured from the cysteine to the phenylalanine, the CDR3 is 13 residues long. Only CDR3 DNA remains: 39 bases, in frame from the first base. The junction carries 6 bases between V and J, which are trimmed by 1 base and 5 bases respectively.